The 13 T cell receptor beta chains given below trace back to one sample, sequenced in a study of T-cell memory formation after mild COVID-19. One entry per CDR3 protein, called by TCRdb with MiXCR from the 5' RACE reads. The sample shows 150,000 or so distinct CDR3 sequences, less than 25% of them seen only once. The specimen sequenced was PBMCs or a T cell subset sorted from them (not recorded which). These TCRs come from an adult woman who had mild COVID-19 (a few samples of this study predate the infection). Cell type and time point are not known.

V gene TRBV5-1 combines with J gene TRBJ2-3, with D unresolved. Per the germline V gene, CDR1 is SGHRS and CDR2 is YFSETQ. The CDR3 length is 14 residues. V lost 0 bases, J lost 0 bases, and 5 bases lay in between. The CDR3 DNA reads as TGCGCCAGCAGCTTGGATCAGAGCACAGATACGCAGTATTTT. Translation: CASSLDQSTDTQYF.

This clonotype has a handful of counts. The CDR3 coding sequence is TGTGCCAGCAGCCGCGTCGGACAGGGGGGCAATCAGCCCCAGCATTTT. Protein: CASSRVGQGGNQPQHF. The chain employs TRBV6-2 or TRBV6-3 and TRBJ1-5, with TRBD1 matching 10 bases. Germline V gene data show CDR1 as MNHEY and CDR2 as SVGEGT. The J segment lost 2 bases and the V segment lost 6 bases, leaving 7 bases of the junction unmatched. This CDR3 is 16 amino acids long.

There are a few counts of this clonotype. CDR3 amino acids: CAISDGVLVTDTQYF. DNA for the CDR3: TGTGCCATCAGTGATGGGGTCCTAGTGACAGATACGCAGTATTTT. J is TRBJ2-3 and V is TRBV10-3; D gene ambiguous. Trimming took 3 bases from V and 3 from J, leaving 13 bases between them. This CDR3 is built from 15 residues. The germline CDR1 and CDR2 sequences are ENHRY and SYGVKD.

This clonotype showed up just a few times. The chain links TRBV27 to TRBJ2-1, with D perhaps TRBD2 (6 bases). Germline lookup yields CDR1 MNHEY and CDR2 SMNVEV (reference sequence). Trimming took off 8 bases at V and 4 bases at J, with 12 bases between the two ends. The CDR3 is 13 amino acids. CDR3 region: CASGGVPYNEQFF. The CDR3 bases are TGTGCCAGCGGCGGGGTCCCATACAATGAGCAGTTCTTC.

The gene calls are TRBV18 and TRBJ2-1; 8 bases match TRBD2. Trimming removed 0 bases from V and 7 bases from J; junction bases left unmatched: 8. This CDR3 is built from 16 residues. Germline-derived CDR1 and CDR2 are KGHSH and LQKENI. In DNA form, the CDR3 reads TGTGCCAGCTCACCACCACAAACGGGGGGGCCAAATGAGCAGTTCTTC. Its translation is CASSPPQTGGPNEQFF.

This clonotype has more than one count but fewer than ten. The V gene is TRBV15, the J gene TRBJ1-5; tentative D call: TRBD1 (5 bases). The ends were cut back, 1 base at V and 6 bases at J, with 10 bases in the middle. The germline gives CDR1 LNHNV, CDR2 YYDKDF (reference sequence). The length of the CDR3 is 14 residues. The CDR3 loop is CATSRVQGGQPQHF. CDR3 DNA: TGTGCCACCAGCAGAGTCCAGGGTGGTCAGCCCCAGCATTTT.

The chain has TRBV12-3 or TRBV12-4 and TRBJ2-7; TRBD2 is a possible D gene (5 bases). The CDR3 totals 12 residues. Trimming cost V 5 bases and J 2 bases, with 7 bases left between them. The CDR3 nucleotides read TGTGCCAGCAGTGGAGGTCCCTACGAGCAGTACTTC. As protein: CASSGGPYEQYF.

Note on this clonotype: Germline and junction disagree at one end, which may indicate a read error. The chain uses TRBV7-9 and TRBJ2-7; either TRBD1 or TRBD2 may fit D (5 bases each). Looked up from germline, CDR1 is SEHNR and CDR2 is FQNEAQ (reference sequence). CDR3 length: 15 amino acids. CDR3 nucleotides: TGTGCCAGCAGCCTAGCCGGGGCAGTACCATACGAGCAGTACTTC. Its translation: CASSLAGAVPYEQYF.

V and J are TRBV20-1 and TRBJ1-2; maybe TRBD1 (6 bases). Germline V gene data show CDR1 as DFQATT and CDR2 as SNEGSKA (reference sequence). CDR3 length equals 12 residues. Trimming left V 5 bases short and J 8 bases short, with 15 bases between. CDR3 coding DNA: TGCAGTGCTGCCAACAGGGAAATAGGCTACACCTTC. It codes for CSAANREIGYTF.

This clonotype has more than one count but fewer than ten. The chain has TRBV11-2 and TRBJ2-7; D uncertain. V was trimmed by 6 bases and J by 2 bases, leaving 11 bases between them. The CDR3 totals 13 residues. Germline-derived CDR1 and CDR2 are SGHAT and FQNNGV. This CDR3 is CASSQEYPYEQYF. The CDR3 nucleotides read TGTGCCAGCAGTCAAGAGTACCCCTACGAGCAGTACTTC.

J is TRBJ1-2 and V is TRBV14, with D tentatively TRBD1 (5 bases). V gave up 4 bases and J gave up 8 bases, with 11 bases separating them. Germline V lookup: CDR1 SGHDN, CDR2 FVKESK. The CDR3 loop spans 12 amino acids. For the CDR3, the DNA is TGTGCCAGCAGCCCGGGGGTCTTCGGCTACACCTTC. It encodes CASSPGVFGYTF.

The CDR3 DNA reads TGTGCCAGTCAGGGACAGGGCAGCTCTGGAAACACCATATATTTT. It codes for CASQGQGSSGNTIYF. V gene TRBV19 combines with J gene TRBJ1-3, with 9 bases fitting TRBD1. CDR1 is LNHDA and CDR2 is SQIVND in the germline V gene (reference sequence). The CDR3 consists of 15 residues. V lost 8 bases to trimming and J lost 0 bases; unmatched junction nucleotides: 5.

The chain uses TRBV20-1 and TRBJ2-4; D not resolved. This CDR3 contains 12 residues. In germline, CDR1 is DFQATT, CDR2 SNEGSKA (reference sequence). V was cut by 3 bases and J by 0 bases, with 3 bases left in between. Written as DNA, the CDR3 is TGCAGTGCTAGTTTAGCCAAAAACATTCAGTACTTC. Translated: CSASLAKNIQYF.